This TCR beta chain stems from a study of cytotoxic CD8 clonotypes in ibrutinib-treated CLL. The CDR3 runs to 14 residues. Trimming left V 7 bases short and J 4 bases short, with 16 bases between. From germline, CDR1 is MDHEN and CDR2 SYDVKM. The method was immunoSEQ multiplex PCR; TCRdb's version includes in-frame clones alone and lacks a portion of them. The data hold some 130,000 clones, with 80% to 90% observed a single time. This clone has a single count. Sequences were derived from PBMCs, sampled after 24 months of ibrutinib treatment. This receptor was obtained from a human donor with chronic lymphocytic leukemia. The rearrangement links TRBV28 to TRBJ1-1; D is perhaps TRBD1 (6 bases). CDR3 nucleotides: TGTGCCAGCATTTGGGGCAGGGGAGGCACTGAAGCTTTCTTT. This translates into CASIWGRGGTEAFF.